The rows below give T cell receptor beta chains drawn from one sample of a study of T cell responses to AZD1222 COVID-19 vaccine. The table came from immunoSEQ multiplex PCR; TCRdb's copy has only in-frame clones and leaves some out. The sample records roughly 78,000 clones, 65% to 85% being singletons. The sample consisted of peripheral blood, taken on day 0 of AZD1222 vaccination. These receptors came from an adult in good health. Each CDR3 is given with its conserved first and last residue. D genes are given only for firm matches. Size is omitted from some rows. Given values are once, few, many or a class for expanded clones.

clone_size,d_call,j_call,v_call,cdr3_nt,cdr3_aa
-,TRBD1,TRBJ1-1,TRBV20-1,TGCAGTGCTAGTCTCGGACAGGCGAACACTGAAGCTTTCTTT,CSASLGQANTEAFF
-,-,TRBJ1-1,TRBV7-2,TGTGCCAGCAGCTTACGACGGCTGGACACTGAAGCTTTCTTT,CASSLRRLDTEAFF
-,-,TRBJ1-1,TRBV27,TGTGCCAGCAGTCCCACCCGGGACCCCACTGAAGCTTTCTTT,CASSPTRDPTEAFF
-,TRBD1,TRBJ2-3,TRBV5-1,TGCGCCAGCAGCTTGGGCGGACAGGGGGCCACAGATACGCAGTATTTT,CASSLGGQGATDTQYF
few,TRBD2,TRBJ2-5,TRBV6-2/TRBV6-3,TGTGCCAGCAGTGTGACTAGCGGGGGGGCAGAGACCCAGTACTTC,CASSVTSGGAETQYF
-,TRBD1,TRBJ1-1,TRBV27,TGTGCCAGCAGTGGGACAGCTAGTTTTGAAGCTTTCTTT,CASSGTASFEAFF
few,-,TRBJ2-3,TRBV5-1,TGCGCCAGCAGCTTGGCCCCTATAGGGGACGGGGGTACGCAGTATTTT,CASSLAPIGDGGTQYF
-,TRBD1,TRBJ2-6,TRBV19,TGTGCCAGTAGTGTAGACAGGGTTCTAGCTGGGGCCAACGTCCTGACTTTC,CASSVDRVLAGANVLTF
few,-,TRBJ1-1,TRBV7-9,TGTGCCAGCAGCTTAGATAAAACAGGGAACACTGAAGCTTTCTTT,CASSLDKTGNTEAFF
few,-,TRBJ1-1,TRBV5-1,TGCGCCAGCAGTCGCCCGGGGATGGACACTGAAGCTTTCTTT,CASSRPGMDTEAFF
-,-,TRBJ1-2,TRBV6-2/TRBV6-3,TGTGCCAGCAGTTACTCGGGGGATGGGGACCACCATGAGTATGGCTACACCTTC,CASSYSGDGDHHEYGYTF
-,TRBD2,TRBJ2-1,TRBV12-5,TGTGCTAGTGGTTTGGTACTAGCGGGAGTCGCCTACAATGAGCAGTTCTTC,CASGLVLAGVAYNEQFF
-,-,TRBJ2-3,TRBV5-5,TGTGCCAGCAGCTTGGGATTAGATAGGGCAGACACAGATACGCAGTATTTT,CASSLGLDRADTDTQYF
-,-,TRBJ1-5,TRBV6-5,TGTGCCAGTTGGGACGGCTATGGGCCCCAGCATTTT,CASWDGYGPQHF
-,-,TRBJ1-2,TRBV5-5,TGTGCCAGCAGCTTGGGAATGGCGGGGGATGGCTACACCTTC,CASSLGMAGDGYTF
-,TRBD2,TRBJ2-7,TRBV5-1,TGCGCCAGCAGCAGTAGCGGGAATGGCGCCTACGAGCAGTACTTC,CASSSSGNGAYEQYF
-,-,TRBJ1-3,TRBV5-1,TGCGCCAGCAGCTTGGGTGGGGTCTCTGGAAACACCATATATTTT,CASSLGGVSGNTIYF
-,TRBD1,TRBJ2-7,TRBV18,TGTGCCAGCTCACCACCGACAGGGGGCATCTACGAGCAGTACTTC,CASSPPTGGIYEQYF
once,-,TRBJ1-2,TRBV5-4,TGTGCCAGCAGCCTCAGGAGACCCGCTTATGGCTACACCTTC,CASSLRRPAYGYTF
-,-,TRBJ1-2,TRBV5-1,TGCGCCAGCAGCTTGGCCGTGACCGACTCGAGAGGCTACACCTTC,CASSLAVTDSRGYTF
-,-,TRBJ1-1,TRBV14,TGTGCCAGCAGCCGATCGACAGGCAGGGGTGAAGCTTTCTTT,CASSRSTGRGEAFF
-,TRBD1,TRBJ2-1,TRBV7-9,TGTGCCAGCACCCACCCGGGACAGGGGGCAGCGAATGAGCAGTTCTTC,CASTHPGQGAANEQFF
-,-,TRBJ1-5,TRBV30,TGTGCCTGGAGGGCAGACGGGCTGGGTCAGCCCCAGCATTTT,CAWRADGLGQPQHF
once,-,TRBJ2-3,TRBV5-5,TGTGCCAGCAGCTCTGACGGACGCACAGATACGCAGTATTTT,CASSSDGRTDTQYF
-,-,TRBJ1-5,TRBV7-2,TGTGCCAGCAGCTTAGGGGGATTTTTGAATCAGCCCCAGCATTTT,CASSLGGFLNQPQHF
once,-,TRBJ2-2,TRBV5-1,TGCGCCAGCAGCATATGGACCGAGAAAACCGGGGAGCTGTTTTTT,CASSIWTEKTGELFF
-,-,TRBJ2-1,TRBV20-1,TGCAGTGCTACAACCTACAATGAGCAGTTCTTC,CSATTYNEQFF
-,TRBD1,TRBJ1-4,TRBV4-3,TGCGCCAGCAGCCAAGATAGGGGGACAGAAGGTGAAAAACTGTTTTTT,CASSQDRGTEGEKLFF
-,-,TRBJ2-7,TRBV7-2,TGTGCCAGCAGCTTGGGCAGTAGCTCCTACGAGCAGTACTTC,CASSLGSSSYEQYF
-,-,TRBJ1-2,TRBV24-1,TGTGCCACCCCAAAAGAGACAGGCAACTATGGCTACACCTTC,CATPKETGNYGYTF
-,-,TRBJ1-2,TRBV7-2,TGTGCCAGCAGCGCCGGGATTCGCTATGGCTACACCTTC,CASSAGIRYGYTF
-,TRBD2,TRBJ2-3,TRBV7-3,TGTGCCAGCAGCGCGCGGGGGGCTGGCACAGATACGCAGTATTTT,CASSARGAGTDTQYF
-,TRBD2,TRBJ2-1,TRBV11-1,TGTGCCAGCAGCTTAGGTAGCGGGGGTATCTATGAGCAGTTCTTC,CASSLGSGGIYEQFF
-,TRBD1,TRBJ1-5,TRBV29-1,TGCAGCGTCGGGGACAGGGTTCAGCCCCAGCATTTT,CSVGDRVQPQHF
-,TRBD1,TRBJ1-1,TRBV19,TGTGCCAGTTTACCAGGGGGCGCGATCGGCACTGAAGCTTTCTTT,CASLPGGAIGTEAFF
few,-,TRBJ1-3,TRBV19,TGTGCCAGTAGTATCTCGGAGTGGAACACCATATATTTT,CASSISEWNTIYF
-,-,TRBJ1-4,TRBV21-1,TGTGCCAGCAGCCCCCCCCGTCCGAGCTGGGAAAAACTGTTTTTT,CASSPPRPSWEKLFF
-,TRBD2,TRBJ2-1,TRBV5-8,TGTGCCAGCAGCCCCTCCCGTGGGCGGGAGGGGGCGAATGAGCAGTTCTTC,CASSPSRGREGANEQFF
-,-,TRBJ2-2,TRBV18,TGTGCCAGCTCACCACCTCTACCCGGGGAGCTGTTTTTT,CASSPPLPGELFF